The present T cell receptor (beta chain) was sequenced within a study of CXCR3-negative and CXCR3-positive naive CD8 T cells. Findings and limits, study-wide: It was found that naive subsets had comparable surface CD5, and TCR strength was inferred from TRB CDR3 properties. TRB CDR3s of CXCR3-positive naive cells were more hydrophobic than those of CXCR3-negative naive cells.

Each TRB cDNA library was prepared by 5' RACE (with UMI labels). From the 5' RACE reads, TCRdb lists one entry per CDR3 protein and no DNA. The ten top clones account for 0.4% to 0.5%, within a sample of 130,000 or so distinct CDR3 sequences. The germline gives CDR1 LNHNV, CDR2 YYDKDF (reference sequence). The CDR3 loop spans 13 amino acids. Of note for this clonotype: Its antigen remains unidentified.

CD45RO-CCR7+CD27+CD95- was the phenotype of naive CD8+ T cells. This TCR was sampled from a human donor in good health. Some clones in this sample may be carry-over from other donors' samples. V is TRBV15 and J is TRBJ2-5; the TRBD1 assignment by TCRdb is unverifiable without DNA. Sequences were obtained from naive CXCR3+ CD8+ T cells from blood. Subset of the sample: CD45RO-CCR7+CD27+CD95- naive CD8+ T cells expressing CXCR3 (TNR3+). The CDR3 region is CATSKTGRETQYF.